Following are 21 T cell receptor beta chains from one sample sequenced in a study of CD8 T cells in ankylosing spondylitis. One entry per CDR3 protein results from TCRdb running MiXCR on the 5' RACE reads. The sample comprises around 23,000 distinct CDR3 sequences, around 16% of which are singletons, and around 30% rests with the top ten. The sample comprised blood. These receptors all come from a male donor with ankylosing spondylitis or in good health (not recorded which).

The chain carries TRBV6-2 or TRBV6-3 and TRBJ1-3; D unclear. Germline loops: CDR1 MNHEY, CDR2 SVGEGT. V lost 5 bases and J 7 bases, leaving 12 bases between the germline ends. This CDR3 spans 13 amino acids. The DNA for the CDR3 is TGTGCCAGCAGTAGTCTATCGTCGAACACCATATATTTT. Protein: CASSSLSSNTIYF.

This clonotype was counted ten times or more. This chain uses TRBV5-1 with TRBJ2-2; TRBD2 aligns across 9 bases. The germline V gene has CDR1 SGHRS and CDR2 YFSETQ. The CDR3 is 18 residues long. The V and J ends lost 4 bases and 7 bases, in that order; junction bases with no gene match: 17. Written as DNA, the CDR3 is TGCGCCAGCAGCCCGGAAGGCAATAGCGGGAGAAGGGGCGGGGAGCTGTTTTTT. This gives the protein CASSPEGNSGRRGGELFF. Full variable domain (missing parts from reference TRBV5-1 and TRBJ2-2): KAGVTQTPRYLIKTRGQQVTLSCSPISGHRSVSWYQQTPGQGLQFLFEYFSETQRNKGNFPGRFSGRQFSNSRSEMNVSTLELGDSALYLCASSPEGNSGRRGGELFFGEGSRLTVL.

The J gene is TRBJ1-2, the V gene TRBV12-3 or TRBV12-4, with a possible D match to TRBD1 (5 bases). The CDR3 loop spans 12 amino acids. V lost 3 bases and J lost 8, with 10 bases in between. As DNA, the CDR3 is TGTGCCAGCAGTTTCTCAGGGCGCGGCTACACCTTC. Amino acid sequence: CASSFSGRGYTF.

V is TRBV27 and J is TRBJ2-1; TRBD2 agrees at 14 bases. CDR1 MNHEY and CDR2 SMNVEV come from the germline V gene (reference sequence). The length of the CDR3 is 16 residues. The J segment lost 7 bases and the V segment lost 5 bases, leaving 7 bases of the junction unmatched. CDR3 loop: CASSVTSGRAENEQFF. CDR3 DNA sequence: TGTGCCAGCAGTGTGACTAGCGGGAGGGCGGAAAATGAGCAGTTCTTC.

The CDR3 sequence is CASSFQGVYNEQFF. The CDR3 DNA reads TGTGCCAGCAGCTTTCAGGGCGTCTACAATGAGCAGTTCTTC. The rearrangement joins TRBV7-6 to TRBJ2-1; D possibly corresponds to TRBD1 (5 bases). V dropped 3 bases and J dropped 3 bases, with 9 bases sitting between them. The germline CDR1 and CDR2 sequences are SGHVS and FNYEAQ. The CDR3 contains 14 residues.

This clonotype was observed a handful of times. The CDR3 protein is CASSLTTGATEAFF. The DNA of the CDR3 is TGCGCCAGCAGCTTAACGACAGGGGCCACTGAAGCTTTCTTT. The rearrangement joins TRBV5-1 to TRBJ1-1; TRBD1 matches 8 bases. This CDR3 has 14 amino acids. J lost 4 bases, V lost 2 bases, and 4 bases had no gene match. The germline CDR1 and CDR2 sequences are SGHRS and YFSETQ.

This clonotype was found many times. The chain recombines TRBV6-6 with TRBJ1-1; D unclear. The CDR3 is 12 amino acids. CDR1 is MNHNY and CDR2 is SVGAGI in the germline V gene (reference sequence). Trimming stripped 4 bases from V and 5 bases from J, with 8 bases between. As DNA, the CDR3 is TGTGCCAGCAGTTCCTTCGAGACTGAAGCTTTCTTT. Protein product: CASSSFETEAFF.

The CDR3 nucleotides are TGTGCCAGCAGCCAAGGAGTTCAAGCTAACTATGGCTACACCTTC. This sequence encodes CASSQGVQANYGYTF. The V call is TRBV3-1, the J call TRBJ1-2, with D unresolved. The length of the CDR3 is 15 residues. The germline CDR1 and CDR2 sequences are LGHDT and YNNKEL (reference sequence). V lost 1 base, J lost 0 bases, and 9 bases lay in between.

The chain couples TRBV4-3 to TRBJ2-2, with no clear D. V lost 4 bases and J lost 2, with 11 bases in between. CDR3 size: 15 residues. The germline V gene encodes CDR1 LGHNA and CDR2 YSLEER. As DNA, the CDR3 is TGCGCCAGCAGCCTAGCTAGAGCCAACACCGGGGAGCTGTTTTTT. Amino acids: CASSLARANTGELFF.

This clonotype was counted at least ten times. This rearrangement joins TRBV27 to TRBJ2-3, with D tentatively TRBD2 (6 bases). The CDR3 covers 14 residues. The germline CDR1 and CDR2 sequences are MNHEY and SMNVEV (reference sequence). V lost 3 bases and J lost 6, with 13 bases in between. The CDR3, as DNA: TGTGCCAGCAGTTTTTTGGAGGGGCTGGATACGCAGTATTTT. Translating gives CASSFLEGLDTQYF.

In its sample, this clonotype was seen many times. The V call is TRBV29-1, the J call TRBJ2-7; D remains unclear. This CDR3 has 12 amino acids. Trimming pared 4 bases from V and 0 bases from J, leaving 7 bases between. CDR1 SQVTM and CDR2 ANQGSEA come from the germline V gene. The DNA of the CDR3 is TGCAGCGTTGGTGGTAGCTCCTACGAGCAGTACTTC. This sequence encodes CSVGGSSYEQYF.

This clonotype occurred many times. The chain uses TRBV5-6 and TRBJ2-1, with D hard to call. The CDR3 consists of 11 residues. Germline CDR1 and CDR2: SGHDT and YYEEEE. Trimming stripped 4 bases from V and 10 bases from J, with 9 bases between. This CDR3 reads CASSRWGEQFF. The DNA for the CDR3 is TGTGCCAGCAGCCGATGGGGAGAGCAGTTCTTC.

Only a few counts were recorded for this clonotype. V and J are TRBV27 and TRBJ2-7; D is undetermined. The length of the CDR3 is 14 residues. Germline CDR1 MNHEY, CDR2 SMNVEV (reference sequence). Trimming took off 5 bases at V and 0 bases at J, with 11 bases between the two ends. The CDR3 loop is CASSPYSSSYEQYF. The CDR3 DNA follows: TGTGCCAGCAGTCCTTATAGTAGCTCCTACGAGCAGTACTTC.

The V gene is TRBV10-3, the J gene TRBJ2-3, with 7 bases that match TRBD1. Germline V gene data show CDR1 as ENHRY and CDR2 as SYGVKD. The CDR3 consists of 15 residues. V was clipped by 2 bases and J by 1 base; unmatched bases: 3. The DNA for the CDR3 is TGTGCCATCAGTGAGAAAGGACAGGGCACAGATACGCAGTATTTT. The encoded protein is CAISEKGQGTDTQYF.

This clonotype has at least ten counts. V is TRBV20-1 and J is TRBJ1-3; D not certain. CDR1 and CDR2 (germline): DFQATT, SNEGSKA (reference sequence). Trimming took 6 bases from V and 1 from J, leaving 16 bases between them. The CDR3 length is 15 residues. The CDR3 region has the DNA TGCAGTGCCAACACCTTACCAACTTCTGGAAACACCATATATTTT. It specifies CSANTLPTSGNTIYF.

This clonotype has ten or more counts. J is TRBJ2-7 and V is TRBV4-3; the match to TRBD1 covers 12 bases. The CDR3 length is 15 residues. J gave up 5 bases and V 4 bases, and 6 bases lay outside the gene matches. CDR1 is LGHNA and CDR2 is YSLEER in the germline V gene. CDR3 in amino acids: CASSPGTGGGHEQYF. The CDR3 DNA sequence: TGCGCCAGCAGCCCGGGGACAGGGGGCGGCCACGAGCAGTACTTC.

In its sample, this clonotype was seen a few times. The chain links TRBV7-9 to TRBJ1-4; no reliable D call. Per germline, CDR1 SEHNR and CDR2 FQNEAQ (reference sequence). V was cut by 5 bases and J by 8 bases, with 12 bases left in between. This CDR3 region has 13 residues. The CDR3 DNA follows: TGTGCCAGCAGCCCTGGACTGGGAGAAAAACTGTTTTTT. This encodes CASSPGLGEKLFF.

This clonotype came up many times. The V and J genes are TRBV4-3 and TRBJ2-7, with D unclear. The CDR3 runs to 14 residues. Germline-derived CDR1 and CDR2 are LGHNA and YSLEER. V was cut by 4 bases and J by 3 bases, with 13 bases left in between. The CDR3 sequence: CASSPETIYYEQYV. For the CDR3, the DNA is TGCGCCAGCAGCCCCGAGACGATATACTACGAGCAGTACGTC.

This clonotype was recorded many times. The chain couples TRBV5-1 to TRBJ2-7, with 8 bases matching TRBD2. CDR3 length equals 16 residues. Germline assignment: CDR1 SGHRS and CDR2 YFSETQ. Germline trimming cut 0 bases from V and 1 base from J; bases unmatched to any gene: 6. The CDR3 sequence is CASSLDPGGRSYEQYF. The CDR3 DNA follows: TGCGCCAGCAGCTTGGATCCGGGAGGGCGTTCCTACGAGCAGTACTTC.

The V gene is TRBV30, the J gene TRBJ2-2, with 10 nucleotides matching TRBD2. The CDR3 extends over 16 amino acids. Germline loops: CDR1 GTSNPN, CDR2 SVGIG (reference sequence). V dropped 4 bases and J dropped 3; count of bases not matched to a gene: 8. CDR3 sequence: CAWTSGRISDTGELFF. The CDR3 coding sequence is TGTGCCTGGACTAGCGGGAGAATCTCGGACACCGGGGAGCTGTTTTTT.

This clonotype was counted ten times or more. The chain is built from TRBV6-5 and TRBJ2-2; D not certain. The germline V gene encodes CDR1 MNHEY and CDR2 SVGAGI. This CDR3 region has 14 residues. Trimming took off 7 bases at V and 0 bases at J, with 9 bases between the two ends. CDR3 sequence reads: CASTLDPNTGELFF. CDR3 DNA: TGTGCCAGCACACTCGACCCGAACACCGGGGAGCTGTTTTTT.